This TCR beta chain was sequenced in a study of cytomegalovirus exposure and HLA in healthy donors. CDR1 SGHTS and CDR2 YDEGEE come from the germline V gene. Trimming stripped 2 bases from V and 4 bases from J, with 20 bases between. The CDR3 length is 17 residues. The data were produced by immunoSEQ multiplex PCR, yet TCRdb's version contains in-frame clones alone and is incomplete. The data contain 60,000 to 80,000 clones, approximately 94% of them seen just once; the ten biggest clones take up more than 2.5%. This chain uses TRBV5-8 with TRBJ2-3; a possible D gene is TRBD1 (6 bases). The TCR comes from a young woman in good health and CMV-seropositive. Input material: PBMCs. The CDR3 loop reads CASSFVWAGVSADTQYF. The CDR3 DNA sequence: TGTGCCAGCAGCTTTGTGTGGGCAGGGGTGAGTGCAGATACGCAGTATTTT.